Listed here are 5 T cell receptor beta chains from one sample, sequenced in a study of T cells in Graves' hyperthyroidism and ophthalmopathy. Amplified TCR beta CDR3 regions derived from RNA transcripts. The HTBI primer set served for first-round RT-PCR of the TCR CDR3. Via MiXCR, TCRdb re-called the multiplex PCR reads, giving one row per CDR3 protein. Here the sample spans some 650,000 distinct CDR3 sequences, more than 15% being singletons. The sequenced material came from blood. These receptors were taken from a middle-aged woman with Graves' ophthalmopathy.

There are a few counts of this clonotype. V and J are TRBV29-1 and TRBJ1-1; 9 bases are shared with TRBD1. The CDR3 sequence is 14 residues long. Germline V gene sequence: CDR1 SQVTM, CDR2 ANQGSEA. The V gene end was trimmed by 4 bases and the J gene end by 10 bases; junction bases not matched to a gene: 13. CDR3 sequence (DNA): TGCAGCGTTGCACAGCTCACAGGGGGCGGAAGAGCTTTCTTT. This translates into CSVAQLTGGGRAFF. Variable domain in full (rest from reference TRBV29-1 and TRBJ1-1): SAVISQKPSRDICQRGTSLTIQCQVDSQVTMMFWYRQQPGQSLTLIATANQGSEATYESGFVIDKFPISRPNLTFSTLTVSNMSPEDSSIYLCSVAQLTGGGRAFFGQGTRLTVV.

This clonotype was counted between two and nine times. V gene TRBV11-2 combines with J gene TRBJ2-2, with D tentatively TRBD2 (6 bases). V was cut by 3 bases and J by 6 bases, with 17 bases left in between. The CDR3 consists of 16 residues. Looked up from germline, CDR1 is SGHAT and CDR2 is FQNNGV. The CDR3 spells CASSFAQASVAGELFF. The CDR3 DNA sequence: TGTGCCAGCAGCTTTGCCCAGGCTAGCGTCGCCGGGGAGCTGTTTTTT.

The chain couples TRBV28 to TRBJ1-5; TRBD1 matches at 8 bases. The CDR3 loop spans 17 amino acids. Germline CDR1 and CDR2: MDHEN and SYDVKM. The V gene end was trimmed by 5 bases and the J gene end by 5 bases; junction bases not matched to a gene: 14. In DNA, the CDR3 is TGTGCCAGCAGTCTCGGGGGCGCAGGGGGCGACTATCAGCCCCAGCATTTT. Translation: CASSLGGAGGDYQPQHF. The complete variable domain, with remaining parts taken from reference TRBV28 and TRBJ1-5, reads DVKVTQSSRYLVKRTGEKVFLECVQDMDHENMFWYRQDPGLGLRLIYFSYDVKMKEKGDIPEGYSVSREKKERFSLILESASTNQTSMYLCASSLGGAGGDYQPQHFGDGTRLSIL.

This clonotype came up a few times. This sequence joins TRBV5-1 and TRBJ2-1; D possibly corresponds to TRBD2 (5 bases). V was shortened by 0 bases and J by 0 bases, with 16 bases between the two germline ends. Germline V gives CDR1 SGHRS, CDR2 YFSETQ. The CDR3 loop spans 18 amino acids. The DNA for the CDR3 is TGCGCCAGCAGCTTGGTCGAACTAGGCATTAGCTCCTACAATGAGCAGTTCTTC. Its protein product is CASSLVELGISSYNEQFF.

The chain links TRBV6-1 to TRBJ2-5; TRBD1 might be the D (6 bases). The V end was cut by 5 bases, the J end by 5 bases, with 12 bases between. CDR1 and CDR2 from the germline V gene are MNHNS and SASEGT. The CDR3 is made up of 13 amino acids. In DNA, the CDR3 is TGTGCCAGCAGTCAGGGGATCGGGGAGACCCAGTACTTC. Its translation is CASSQGIGETQYF.